These 18 T cell receptor delta chains were all obtained from the same sample, sequenced in a study of γδ T cells in repeated Plasmodium falciparum infection. Gammadelta T cells were flow-sorted from PBMC into Vgamma9/Vdelta2+ and Vdelta2-negative populations for bulk analysis. TCRdb re-called clones from the multiplex PCR reads via CATT. The data show 53,000 or so delta-chain clones, more than 1.5% seen once. Sequenced input: gamma-delta T cells from blood. The receptors derive from a pool of human donors (malaria-infected and uninfected, not separated).

This rearrangement joins TRDV2 to TRDJ1; 10 nucleotides align to TRDD3. No J gene is reported in TCRdb; it was inferred here by comparing the DNA with germline. Germline V lookup: CDR1 GEAIGNYY, CDR2 EKD. This CDR3 has 17 amino acids. J gave up 8 bases and V 1 base, and 15 bases lay outside the gene matches. DNA for the CDR3: TGTGCCTGTGACACGGTAGGGCTGGGGGATAGAGAAAACAAACTCATCTTT. Translating it yields CACDTVGLGDRENKLIF.

This clone occurred a few times. The protein recorded in TCRdb matches a much larger clone and deviates from this DNA's translation at residue 15, suggesting a read error; the protein here is obtained by translating the DNA. The rearrangement links TRDV1 to TRDJ1, with D possibly matching TRDD2 (7 bases). The J gene, not given by TCRdb, was assigned here from a germline match of the nucleotide sequence. CDR3 length: 21 amino acids. With 5 bases removed from V and 1 base from J, the gap between germline ends came to 32 bases. From germline, CDR1 is TSWWSYY and CDR2 QGS. CDR3 sequence reads: CALGRLLPLLGIPMSTDKLIF. The CDR3 DNA follows: TGTGCTCTTGGGCGTCTCCTTCCTTTATTGGGGATCCCCATGTCCACCGATAAACTCATCTTT.

Only a few counts were recorded for this clone. With a far larger clone one base away, a read error is the likely cause. Other DNA sequences in this sample translate to the same CDR3. The J gene is TRDJ1, the V gene TRDV1; a possible D gene is TRDD2 (6 bases). TCRdb gives no J gene; it was assigned here by matching the DNA to germline. V was clipped by 3 bases and J by 6 bases, with 23 bases between them. CDR1 TSWWSYY and CDR2 QGS come from the germline V gene. The CDR3 covers 17 residues. CDR3 DNA sequence: TGTGCTCTTGGGGAGCTAAAGGGGCTTCCTGCCCAACATAAACTCATCTTT. As protein: CALGELKGLPAQHKLIF.

This clone has at least ten counts. A read error likely explains this, since a far larger clone differs by one base. This specimen includes other DNA sequences encoding the same CDR3. The chain couples TRDV1 to TRDJ1; no definite D call. There are 22 residues in the CDR3. The V gene lost 0 bases and the J gene lost 1 base, with 30 bases spanning the gap. In germline, CDR1 is TSWWSYY, CDR2 QGS. For the CDR3, the DNA is TGTGCTCTTGGGGAACTCTTCTATAACAGCCACTGCCCTTTTGAGCCCACCGATAAACTCATCTTT. Protein product: CALGELFYNSHCPFEPTDKLIF.

Concerning this clone itself: The translation of this DNA and the TCRdb protein of a much larger clone differ at residue 13, probably owing to a read error; the protein shown here is translated from the DNA. The chain uses TRDV1 and TRDJ1; D perhaps matches TRDD3 (5 bases). The J gene was not available in TCRdb and was assigned here by matching the DNA to germline segments. The germline CDR1 and CDR2 sequences are TSWWSYY and QGS. The CDR3 runs to 21 residues. CDR3 nucleotide sequence: TGTGCTCTTGTGGAACTCCCAGGGGTCCAAGGGATGGTCTTCATACCCGATAAACTCATCTTT. It codes for CALVELPGVQGMVFIPDKLIF.

A word on this clone: The protein in TCRdb stems from a much larger clone and differs at residue 16 from this DNA's translation, likely a read error; here the protein is translated from the DNA. This CDR3 is CALGELNRAFLKRGGTPSDKLIF. The DNA for the CDR3 is TGTGCTCTTGGGGAACTTAATAGGGCCTTCCTAAAACGCGGGGGAACCCCCTCCGATAAACTCATCTTT. The chain combines TRDV1 with TRDJ1, with TRDD2 identical over 8 bases. TCRdb does not report a J gene; here it was assigned by matching the DNA to germline references. This CDR3 region has 23 residues. Looked up from germline, CDR1 is TSWWSYY and CDR2 is QGS. V shed 0 bases, J shed 3 bases, and the junction held 27 bases outside the gene matches.

This clone was counted only a few times. For this DNA, TCRdb reports the protein of a much larger clone, which diverges at residue 3, most likely from a read error; the protein presented here is translated directly from the DNA. The chain employs TRDV1 and TRDJ1; 10 nucleotides align to TRDD3. TCRdb supplies no J gene; here it was assigned by aligning the nucleotide sequence to germline. This CDR3 is 25 amino acids long. Germline V lookup: CDR1 TSWWSYY, CDR2 QGS. The CDR3 nucleotides read TGTGCTCCTGGGGAACTTTTGAGAGGAGCTACTTTACTGGGGGATTACTGGGGGTTCACCGATAAACTCATCTTT. It translates to CAPGELLRGATLLGDYWGFTDKLIF.

This clone occurred many times. This likely reflects a read error, since a far larger clone is one base away. Other DNA sequences in the sample encode the same CDR3. The V segment is TRDV2, and no J call was made; the D call of TRDD3 is as the table states it, not checked on the DNA. Germline CDR1 is GEAIGNYY and CDR2 is EKD. CDR3 length equals 19 residues. The CDR3 region is CACDTLRGGHPFEPDKLIF. CDR3 nucleotides: TGTGCCTGTGACACATTGCGTGGGGGACACCCTTTCGAGCCCGATAAACTCATCTTC.

Worth noting for this clone: A far larger clone is off by one base, so a read error is likely. Distinct nucleotide sequences in the sample also encode this CDR3. This rearrangement joins TRDV3 to TRDJ1; 8 bases agree with TRDD3. Assignment of the J gene here rests on matching the DNA to germline, because TCRdb gives none. The CDR3 contains 20 residues. Germline CDR1 TVYSNPD, CDR2 GDNSRS (reference sequence). V shed 2 bases, J shed 0 bases, and the junction held 23 bases outside the gene matches. This CDR3 is CAFLSPTSTYLLGDTDKLIF. CDR3 in DNA: TGTGCCTTTTTGTCTCCTACGTCAACCTATTTACTGGGGGACACCGATAAACTCATCTTT.

This clone was counted at least ten times. The rearrangement links TRDV1 to TRDJ1; TRDD3 matches 7 bases. The J gene was not available in TCRdb and was assigned here by matching the DNA to germline segments. The CDR3 covers 22 residues. The V gene's germline CDR1 is TSWWSYY and CDR2 QGS. Trimming removed 0 bases from V and 0 bases from J; junction bases left unmatched: 22. CDR3 in DNA: TGTGCTCTTGGGGAACTAGCCCCCCAACCATCCCTCTGGGGGTTTTACACCGATAAACTCATCTTT. Encoded protein: CALGELAPQPSLWGFYTDKLIF.

This clone was picked up many times. The protein in TCRdb stems from a much larger clone and differs at residue 6 from this DNA's translation, likely a read error; here the protein is translated from the DNA. The chain carries TRDV2 and TRDJ1; D not certain. In the absence of a J gene in TCRdb, the DNA was matched to germline to assign it here. Germline CDR1 reads GEAIGNYY; CDR2 reads EKD. V gave up 0 bases and J gave up 4 bases, with 8 bases separating them. The CDR3 runs to 13 residues. The DNA for the CDR3 is TGTGCCTGTGACACCGCACGCGGCGATAAACTCATCTTT. As protein: CACDTARGDKLIF.

In its sample, this clone was seen a few times. The protein TCRdb gives is from a much larger clone and does not agree with this DNA's translation at residue 3, likely a read error; the protein shown here comes from the DNA. The J gene is TRDJ1, the V gene TRDV3; 7 nucleotides agree with TRDD3. Trimming cost V 5 bases and J 0 bases; bases outside gene matches: 12. From germline, CDR1 is TVYSNPD and CDR2 GDNSRS (reference sequence). The CDR3 extends over 15 amino acids. The CDR3 bases are TGTGCCGCTTTACTGGGGATAGTGGACACCGATAAACTCATCTTT. Amino acids: CAALLGIVDTDKLIF. Based on the CDR3 plus reference TRDV3 and TRDJ1, the full variable domain is CDKVTQSSPDQTVASGSEVVLLCTYDTVYSNPDLFWYRIRPDYSFQFVFYGDNSRSEGADFTQGRFSVKHILTQKAFHLVISPVRTEDSATYYCAALLGIVDTDKLIFGKGTRVTVEP.

Remarks on this clone: TCRdb attributes to this sequence the protein of a much larger clone, which differs from the DNA translation at residue 16; a read error is likely, and the protein displayed is translated from the DNA. The V gene was identified as TRDV1, while no J gene was called; the table's D call of TRDD3 was not tested on the DNA. CDR1 TSWWSYY and CDR2 QGS come from the germline V gene. The CDR3 is made up of 17 amino acids. The CDR3 reads CALGELKGLPAQHKLTF. The CDR3 DNA is TGTGCTCTTGGGGAACTAAAGGGGCTTCCTGCCCAACATAAACTCACCTTT.

This clone was seen ten or more times. The protein in TCRdb stems from a much larger clone and differs at residue 4 from this DNA's translation, likely a read error; here the protein is translated from the DNA. The rearrangement joins TRDV2 to TRDJ1, with 10 bases matching TRDD3. This CDR3 spans 15 amino acids. J gave up 4 bases and V 5 bases, and 9 bases lay outside the gene matches. Germline CDR1 reads GEAIGNYY; CDR2 reads EKD. CDR3 region: CACGSVGGIRDKLIF. The CDR3 bases are TGTGCCTGTGGTTCTGTCGGGGGGATACGCGATAAACTCATCTTT.

As concerns this clone: A far bigger clonotype differs at one base, so this is likely a read error. Other DNA sequences of this sample code for an identical CDR3. The chain recombines TRDV1 with TRDJ1, with 10 bases identical to TRDD3. The J gene is not listed in TCRdb, so it was assigned here from a DNA match to germline. With 3 bases clipped from V and 8 bases from J, the junction kept 24 bases outside the gene matches. The germline gives CDR1 TSWWSYY, CDR2 QGS. This CDR3 contains 20 residues. CDR3: CALGEPPSYGLGDRRGKLIF. In nucleotides, the CDR3 is TGTGCTCTTGGGGAGCCCCCCTCCTACGGGCTGGGGGATAGACGCGGAAAACTCATCTTT.

On this clone: The protein in TCRdb stems from a much larger clone and differs at residue 11 from this DNA's translation, likely a read error; here the protein is translated from the DNA. The chain carries TRDV3 and TRDJ1, with 7 bases fitting TRDD3. The J gene was not available in TCRdb and was assigned here by matching the DNA to germline segments. Germline V gene sequence: CDR1 TVYSNPD, CDR2 GDNSRS (reference sequence). CDR3 length: 18 amino acids. CDR3 bases: TGTGCTTTCTCTAATCGCGACCGTGGGGGAGGAGGGGGCGATAAACTCATCTTT. Translation gives CAFSNRDRGGGGGDKLIF.

Concerning this clone: The protein TCRdb gives is from a much larger clone and does not agree with this DNA's translation at residue 5, likely a read error; the protein shown here comes from the DNA. The V and J genes are TRDV2 and TRDJ1; no clear D gene. The J gene comes from matching the DNA to germline here; TCRdb lacks it. Per germline, CDR1 GEAIGNYY and CDR2 EKD. The V and J ends lost 3 bases and 1 base respectively, with 14 bases between them. The CDR3 spans 15 residues. This chain's CDR3 is CACDSVLRSTDKLIF. The CDR3 coding sequence is TGTGCCTGTGACTCCGTATTGAGAAGCACCGATAAACTCATCTTT.

The table lists this clone with many counts. A far larger clone is one base from this, pointing to a likely read error. Other DNA sequences of this sample code for an identical CDR3. CDR3 sequence: CACDTPWVGDTSDKLIF. Written as DNA, the CDR3 is TGTGCCTGTGACACCCCATGGGTGGGAGATACCTCCGATAAACTCATCTTT. V is TRDV2 and J is TRDJ1; D possibly corresponds to TRDD3 (5 bases). CDR3 length equals 17 residues. CDR1 and CDR2 from the germline V gene are GEAIGNYY and EKD. V shed 0 bases and J shed 3 bases, with 19 bases lying between them.